This is a list of T cell receptor beta chains from one sample in a study of identical twins. TCRdb processed the 5' RACE reads anew with MiXCR; each CDR3 protein has one entry. The sample lists fewer than 250,000 distinct CDR3 sequences, approximately 8.3% occurring once. These data are also associated with another study on yellow fever vaccine responses in identical twins.

Sequencing was carried out using memory (CD45RO+) T cells sorted from blood. All receptors derive from a woman aged 18-29 years in good health. The CDR3 runs from the conserved cysteine through the conserved F or W. A D gene is named only where the DNA matches it firmly. Clone size appears in some rows only: once, few, many, or a class for an expanded clone.

TRBJ2-1	TRBD2	many	TRBV4-3	TGCGCCAGCAGCCGAGGGACTAGTAGCAATGAGCAGTTCTTC	CASSRGTSSNEQFF
TRBJ2-3	TRBD1	few	TRBV20-1	TGCAGTGCTAGAACAACAGGGGGTACCACAGATACGCAGTATTTT	CSARTTGGTTDTQYF
TRBJ2-1	NA	NA	TRBV7-9	TGTGCCAGCAGCCCCCCCACCTCGACCTACTACAATGAGCAGTTCTTC	CASSPPTSTYYNEQFF
TRBJ2-6	NA	NA	TRBV4-3	TGCGCCAGCAGCCAAACCAGGGTTCCGGGCTCTGGGGCCAACGTCCTGACTTTC	CASSQTRVPGSGANVLTF
TRBJ1-4	TRBD1	many	TRBV28	TGTGCCAGCAGTTTGGGACAGACCGATTTAGGAAAACTGTTTTTT	CASSLGQTDLGKLFF
TRBJ2-7	TRBD1	NA	TRBV4-2	TGTGCCAGCAGCCAAGACGGGGACAGGGTTTCGGCCGAGCAGTACTTC	CASSQDGDRVSAEQYF
TRBJ1-4	NA	NA	TRBV29-1	TGCAGCCCACGAATTGGTGAAAAACTGTTTTTT	CSPRIGEKLFF
TRBJ2-2	NA	few	TRBV6-5	TGTGCCAGCAGTTACTCGAGTGCAGGGCGGCTAGCGTTCACCGGGGAGCTGTTTTTT	CASSYSSAGRLAFTGELFF
TRBJ2-1	NA	NA	TRBV6-1	TGTGCCAGCAAGGGCATGGACAACAATGAGCAGTTCTTC	CASKGMDNNEQFF
TRBJ2-7	NA	many	TRBV5-1	TGCGCCAGCAGCTTGGAAGGTCTGGGGGCGTACGAGCAGTACTTC	CASSLEGLGAYEQYF
TRBJ2-3	TRBD1	many	TRBV4-1	TGCGCCAGCAGCCAAGACGGGGGACAGGGGACAGATACGCAGTATTTT	CASSQDGGQGTDTQYF
TRBJ2-1	NA	many	TRBV7-9	TGTGCCAGCAGCCCCCCCGTAGGGGGGAGCTCCTACAATGAGCAGTTCTTC	CASSPPVGGSSYNEQFF
TRBJ2-7	TRBD2	many	TRBV12-3/TRBV12-4	TGTGCTACAAAAGGAGGGGAGGGGACTAGCGGGGGCATCCCCTACGAGCAGTACTTC	CATKGGEGTSGGIPYEQYF
TRBJ1-2	TRBD1	many	TRBV29-1	TGCAGCGTGTACGAACAGGGGGGTGGCTACACCTTC	CSVYEQGGGYTF
TRBJ2-3	NA	many	TRBV7-2	TGTGCCAGCAGTGCCTTCACAGATACGCAGTATTTT	CASSAFTDTQYF
TRBJ1-2	NA	few	TRBV3-1	TGTGCCAGCAGCCAAGAGCTGGGGATAAGGGGCTACACCTTC	CASSQELGIRGYTF